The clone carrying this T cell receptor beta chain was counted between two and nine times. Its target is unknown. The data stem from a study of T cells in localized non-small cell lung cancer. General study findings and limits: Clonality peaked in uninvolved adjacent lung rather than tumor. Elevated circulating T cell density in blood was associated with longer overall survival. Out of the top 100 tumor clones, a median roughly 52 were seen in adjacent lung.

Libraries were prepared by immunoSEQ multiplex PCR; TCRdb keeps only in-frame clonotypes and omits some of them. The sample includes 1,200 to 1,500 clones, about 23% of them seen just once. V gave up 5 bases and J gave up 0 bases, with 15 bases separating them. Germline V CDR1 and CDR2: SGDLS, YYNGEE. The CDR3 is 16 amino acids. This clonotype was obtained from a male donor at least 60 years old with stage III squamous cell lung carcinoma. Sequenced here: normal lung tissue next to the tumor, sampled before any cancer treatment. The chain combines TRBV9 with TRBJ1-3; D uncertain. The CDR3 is CASSENTRSSGNTIYF. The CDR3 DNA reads TGTGCCAGCAGTGAGAATACGAGGAGCTCTGGAAACACCATATATTTT. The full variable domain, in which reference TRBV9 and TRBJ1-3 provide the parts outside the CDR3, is DSGVTQTPKHLITATGQRVTLRCSPRSGDLSVYWYQQSLDQGLQFLIQYYNGEERAKGNILERFSAQQFPDLHSELNLSSLELGDSALYFCASSENTRSSGNTIYFGEGSWLTVV.